The rows below give T cell receptor beta chains drawn from one sample of a study of CD8+ T cells in alopecia areata. Clones were sequenced by immunoSEQ multiplex PCR, and TCRdb holds only the in-frame ones, with some missing. Among approximately 210,000 clones, 45% to 65% were seen once, and the ten largest hold around 3.2%. The sample consisted of CD4+ T cells sorted from blood, taken at week 4, from a patient treated with tofacitinib. Receptors were obtained from a human donor with alopecia areata. Both conserved end residues are part of each CDR3. A D gene is named only where the DNA matches it firmly. Expanded clones get a size class; other rows say once, few or many, or leave the size out.

j_gene	abundance	v_gene	d_gene	CDR3nt	CDR3aa
TRBJ2-3	.	TRBV7-2	TRBD2	TGTGCCAGCAGCTTATTAGCGGGGATTAGCACAGATACGCAGTATTTT	CASSLLAGISTDTQYF
TRBJ1-1	.	TRBV5-6	.	TGTGCCAGCAGCTCGAGACGGGGGGCAACTGAAGCTTTCTTT	CASSSRRGATEAFF
TRBJ2-7	.	TRBV29-1	.	TGCAGCGTTGAAGACCCCACGTACGAGCAGTACTTC	CSVEDPTYEQYF
TRBJ1-5	.	TRBV4-1	TRBD1	TGCGCCAGCAGCCAAGATGACAGGGGAGTTAATCAGCCCCAGCATTTT	CASSQDDRGVNQPQHF
TRBJ2-7	.	TRBV30	TRBD2	TGTGCCTGGGATCAAGGACTAGCGGGGTACTACGAGCAGTACTTC	CAWDQGLAGYYEQYF
TRBJ2-3	.	TRBV9	.	TGTGCCAGCAGCGTAGGGGGGCCGCGGAGCGGCGGGACAGATACGCAGTATTTT	CASSVGGPRSGGTDTQYF
TRBJ1-3	.	TRBV2	TRBD1	TGTGCCAGCAGTCGTCGGGGACAGGGTGGCGGAAACACCATATATTTT	CASSRRGQGGGNTIYF
TRBJ1-5	once	TRBV13	.	TGTGCCAGCAGCTCCTCCTCCACTTGGGGACCCCAGCATTTT	CASSSSSTWGPQHF
TRBJ1-2	.	TRBV18	TRBD1	TGTGCCAGCTCACCCCGGACAGGGAATAACTATGGCTACACCTTC	CASSPRTGNNYGYTF
TRBJ2-7	few	TRBV6-5	TRBD1	TGTGCCAGCAGCCTCCGGGACAGTGACTACGAGCAGTACTTC	CASSLRDSDYEQYF
TRBJ2-1	.	TRBV25-1	TRBD1	TGTGCCAGCAGGGCCCAAGGGACAGGGAAAGGGGCCTACAATGAGCAGTTCTTC	CASRAQGTGKGAYNEQFF
TRBJ2-3	.	TRBV30	.	TGTGCCTGGAGTGGTCACCGAACTAGCACAGATACGCAGTATTTT	CAWSGHRTSTDTQYF
TRBJ1-6	few	TRBV28	TRBD1	TGTGCCAGCCTAGGACAGGGAGATTCACCCCTCCACTTT	CASLGQGDSPLHF
TRBJ1-2	.	TRBV28	.	TGTGCCAGCAGTTCCGCTTCCGGGGGGAACTCGCGGGGCTACACCTTC	CASSSASGGNSRGYTF
TRBJ2-7	.	TRBV7-3	TRBD1	TGTGCCAGCAGCTTAGGTCCAGCTCTTCTTCGGACAGGGGAAAACGAGCAGTACTTC	CASSLGPALLRTGENEQYF
TRBJ2-3	.	TRBV30	TRBD2	TGTGCCTGGAGACGTAGACTAGCGGGGGGCCCGGCGAGGTCAGATACGCAGTATTTT	CAWRRRLAGGPARSDTQYF
TRBJ2-1	.	TRBV7-9	.	TGTGCCAGCAGCTTTGTGGGATACGGGCCGAGGCAGTTCTTC	CASSFVGYGPRQFF
TRBJ2-5	.	TRBV4-1	.	TGCGCCAGCAGCCTGGGACTGCAAGAGACCCAGTACTTC	CASSLGLQETQYF
TRBJ1-1	.	TRBV30	.	TGTGCCTCGCAGCGACCTTCTTTAAGAGGGACTGAAGCTTTCTTT	CASQRPSLRGTEAFF
TRBJ1-2	.	TRBV11-2	.	TGTGCCAGCAGCTTAGCCCGCCGGAACTATGGCTACACCTTC	CASSLARRNYGYTF
TRBJ2-5	.	TRBV14	.	TGTGCCAGCAGCCAGGGGGGCCAAGAGACCCAGTACTTC	CASSQGGQETQYF
TRBJ2-4	.	TRBV30	.	TGTGCCTGGAGTCCCAGGGGAAACATTCAGTACTTC	CAWSPRGNIQYF
TRBJ2-1	.	TRBV27	TRBD1	TGTGCCAGCACGGACAGGGCCAATGAGCAGTTCTTC	CASTDRANEQFF
TRBJ2-2	.	TRBV4-1	TRBD2	TGCGCCAGCAGCCCCCGGGGGGGCGCATCGAACACCGGGGAGCTGTTTTTT	CASSPRGGASNTGELFF
TRBJ2-1	.	TRBV2	.	TGTGCCAGCAGTGAGTGGCAGGTAGCCTACAATGAGCAGTTCTTC	CASSEWQVAYNEQFF
TRBJ2-2	.	TRBV5-1	.	TGCGCCAGCAGCTTGGCCGCGCAAGCGAACACCGGGGAGCTGTTTTTT	CASSLAAQANTGELFF
TRBJ1-5	.	TRBV19	TRBD1	TGTGCCAGTAGTCCCGGGACAGCAAATCAGCCCCAGCATTTT	CASSPGTANQPQHF
TRBJ1-2	.	TRBV5-4	.	TGTGCCAGCAGCTTGGCACAGGAGGATGGCTACACCTTC	CASSLAQEDGYTF
TRBJ1-1	few	TRBV7-2	.	TGTGCCAGCAGCTTAAGGCCAGGGTATAGTAGAACTGAAGCTTTCTTT	CASSLRPGYSRTEAFF
TRBJ2-1	.	TRBV4-1	TRBD2	TGCGCCAGCAGCCCATACATGGTGACTAGCTTTTACAATGAGCAGTTCTTC	CASSPYMVTSFYNEQFF
TRBJ2-5	few	TRBV29-1	.	TGCAGCGTTGAAGGGGCTCAAGGACTCCAAGAGACCCAGTACTTC	CSVEGAQGLQETQYF
TRBJ1-1	.	TRBV7-6	TRBD1	TGTGCCAGCAGCTTACGGCAGGGGGCTGGTTCCGCTGAAGCTTTCTTT	CASSLRQGAGSAEAFF
TRBJ2-7	.	TRBV30	TRBD1	TGTGCCTGGAGTGTATATAGACAGGGGGGCTACGAGCAGTACTTC	CAWSVYRQGGYEQYF
TRBJ2-3	.	TRBV15	TRBD2	TGTGCCACCAGCAGAGATCGGTCGGGACTAGCGGGGGGAAGAACAGATACGCAGTATTTT	CATSRDRSGLAGGRTDTQYF
TRBJ2-7	few	TRBV18	.	TGTGCCAGCTCAGGGTACCACGAGCAGTACTTC	CASSGYHEQYF
TRBJ1-1	once	TRBV27	.	TGTGCCAGCAGCCTATGGGGGGGCGCGGAAGCTTTCTTT	CASSLWGGAEAFF
TRBJ1-6	few	TRBV5-5	.	TGTGCCAGCAGCTTGGGGGAAATCTCACCCCTCCACTTT	CASSLGEISPLHF
TRBJ1-2	.	TRBV29-1	.	TGCAGCGCCTCCACCGAGCTTAACTATGGCTACACCTTC	CSASTELNYGYTF
TRBJ2-2	.	TRBV19	.	TGTGCCAGTAGTATTAGACAGGGAGGCACCGGGGAGCTGTTTTTT	CASSIRQGGTGELFF
TRBJ2-4	.	TRBV29-1	.	TGCAGCGCCAGGGATAACATTCAGTACTTC	CSARDNIQYF
TRBJ2-3	few	TRBV23-1	.	TGCGCCAGCAGTCAACTCACAGGGTCCCACGTAGCGCAGTATTTT	CASSQLTGSHVAQYF
TRBJ1-3	few	TRBV9	.	TGTGCCAGCAGCGTAAATAGTGGTCTTGGAAACACCATATATTTT	CASSVNSGLGNTIYF
TRBJ1-6	.	TRBV23-1	.	TGCGCCAGCAGTCCCTCTGGCGCAGGGGAGGGAAATTCACCCCTCCACTTT	CASSPSGAGEGNSPLHF
TRBJ1-5	.	TRBV29-1	.	TGCAGCGTTGCGGAGGGGCAGGCCCATCAGCCCCAGCATTTT	CSVAEGQAHQPQHF
TRBJ2-7	.	TRBV30	.	TGTGCCTGGAATAGAGGGGACGGCTACGAGCAGTACTTC	CAWNRGDGYEQYF
TRBJ2-5	.	TRBV27	TRBD1	TGTGCCAGCAGTCCACAGACAGGGGGCATAGAGACCCAGTACTTC	CASSPQTGGIETQYF
TRBJ2-5	.	TRBV11-2	.	TGTGCCAGCAGCTACCTCGGTCGCGTAGAGACCCAGTACTTC	CASSYLGRVETQYF
TRBJ2-3	once	TRBV6-6	.	TGTGCCAGCAGTTACAGGACCGGCACAGATACGCAGTATTTT	CASSYRTGTDTQYF
TRBJ2-5	.	TRBV28	TRBD1	TGTGCCAGCAGCCAAAGGACAGGGGGTTTGGAGACCCAGTACTTC	CASSQRTGGLETQYF
TRBJ2-4	.	TRBV10-3	.	TGTGCCATCAGTGCGGATGGGGGCTTTGGAAACATTCAGTACTTC	CAISADGGFGNIQYF
TRBJ1-2	.	TRBV20-1	.	TGCAGTGCGCATAACTATGGCTACACCTTC	CSAHNYGYTF
TRBJ2-3	.	TRBV4-3	TRBD2	TGCGCCAGCAGCCAAGAGGTGGCTAGCGGGGGGGCGGTAGATACGCAGTATTTT	CASSQEVASGGAVDTQYF
TRBJ1-2	.	TRBV29-1	.	TGCAGCGCGAACAGGGAAAACTATGGCTACACCTTC	CSANRENYGYTF
TRBJ1-6	once	TRBV5-1	.	TGCGCCAGCAGCTTGGTGGATTCACCCCTCCACTTT	CASSLVDSPLHF
TRBJ1-5	.	TRBV6-1	.	TGTGCCAGCAGTGAAGTGAGCCAGCCCCAGCATTTT	CASSEVSQPQHF
TRBJ2-3	.	TRBV6-5	.	TGTGCCAGCAGTTCACAGATAGACACGCAGTATTTT	CASSSQIDTQYF
TRBJ2-7	.	TRBV29-1	TRBD1	TGCAGCGTCGGCCCGGGACAGGGGGCGAGGGCCTACGAGCAGTACTTC	CSVGPGQGARAYEQYF
TRBJ1-2	.	TRBV28	.	TGTGCCAGTAGGACAGTTGACTTTGGCTACACCTTC	CASRTVDFGYTF
TRBJ1-2	.	TRBV15	.	TGTGCCACCAGCAGAGGTGGCAGATTCGACTATGGCTACACCTTC	CATSRGGRFDYGYTF
TRBJ2-3	few	TRBV29-1	TRBD2	TGCAGCGTTGAGGTAGCGGGGGGTGCAGATACGCAGTATTTT	CSVEVAGGADTQYF